The clone carrying this TCR beta chain has only a few counts. Its antigen is not identified. Assay: immunoSEQ multiplex PCR; the TCRdb copy retains only in-frame clones and omits some. The sample holds 350,000 to 450,000 clones, around 83% seen once. This CDR3 is 16 amino acids long. The sample is drawn from a study of Ad26.COV2.S vaccination and SARS-CoV-2 variants. Stated treatment: around 19 received Ad26.COV2.S at low or high dose, single or two shots; roughly five received placebo; per-sample allocation not given. Collection of the samples took place on day 63 after the first injection of vaccine or placebo. Points from the study as a whole: Spike-specific TCR breadth in vaccine recipients exceeded that seen in placebo recipients.

The V and J genes are TRBV21-1 and TRBJ2-7; the table assigns TRBD1, which was not confirmed against the DNA. TRBV21-1 corresponds to a pseudogene. Sequencing was performed on peripheral blood, taken in a trial of Ad26.COV2.S vaccine versus placebo. The source is a person between 18 and 59 years old who received the Ad26.COV2.S COVID-19 vaccine or a placebo. The CDR3 bases are TGTGCCAGCACCAAACCCCGGGCGGGACAGGAGAACGAGCAGTACTTC. It codes for CASTKPRAGQENEQYF.